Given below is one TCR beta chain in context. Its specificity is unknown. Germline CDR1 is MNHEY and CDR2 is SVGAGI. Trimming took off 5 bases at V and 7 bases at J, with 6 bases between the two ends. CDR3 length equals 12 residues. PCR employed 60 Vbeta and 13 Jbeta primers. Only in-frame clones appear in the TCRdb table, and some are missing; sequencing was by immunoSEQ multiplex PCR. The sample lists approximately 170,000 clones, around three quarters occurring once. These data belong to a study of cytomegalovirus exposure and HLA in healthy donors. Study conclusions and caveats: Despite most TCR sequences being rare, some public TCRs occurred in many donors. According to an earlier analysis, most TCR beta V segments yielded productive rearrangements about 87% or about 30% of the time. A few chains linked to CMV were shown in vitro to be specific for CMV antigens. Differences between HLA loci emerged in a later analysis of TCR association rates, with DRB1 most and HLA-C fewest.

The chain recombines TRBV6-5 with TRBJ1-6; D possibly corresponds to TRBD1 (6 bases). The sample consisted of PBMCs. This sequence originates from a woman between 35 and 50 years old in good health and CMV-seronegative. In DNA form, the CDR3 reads TGTGCCAGCAGTAGGGGGAATTCACCCCTCCACTTT. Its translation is CASSRGNSPLHF.